The clone carrying this TCR beta chain was detected many times. What it recognizes is unknown. The sample comes from a study of T cells after yellow fever vaccination. The overall study: Preparing low-cell-number fractions relied on SMART-Seq v4 Ultra Low Input.

From germline, CDR1 is KGHSH and CDR2 LQKENI. This CDR3 has 13 amino acids. The germline V and J ends were trimmed by 4 bases and 0 bases, with 6 bases remaining between them. Study-wide findings and caveats: Bulk-population clonotypes that are abundant could appear as contaminants in FACS-sorted repertoires. There was a small share of clonotypes that showed up in both the CD4 and CD8 compartments.

Production of TCR cDNA was by 5'RACE template switching, which also added a universal primer site and UMIs. A single record per CDR3 protein comes from TCRdb applying MiXCR to the 5' RACE reads. This sample yields 300,000 or so distinct CDR3 sequences, of which 13% are seen a single time; about 0.51% belongs to the top ten. The J gene is TRBJ1-1, the V gene TRBV18; D gene unclear. This TCR was recovered from a man aged 25 to 45 who received the YFV17D yellow fever vaccine. The material sequenced was CD4+ T cells sorted from PBMCs, taken 45 days after the yellow fever booster vaccination. This CDR3 is CASSQDLNTEAFF. CDR3 nucleotide sequence: TGTGCCAGCTCACAAGATCTGAACACTGAAGCTTTCTTT.